Shown below are 27 T cell receptor beta chains from a single sample sequenced in a study of blood T cell repertoires in COVID-19. Profiled with immunoSEQ multiplex PCR; TCRdb holds only in-frame clones, not every one. The table records about 63,000 clones, more than 80% of them present only once. Sequenced sample: peripheral blood. The receptors here all came from a man between 60 and 70 years old with COVID-19, enrolled during active disease.

The DNA for the CDR3 is TGCGCCAGCAGCTTGGAAGGACACATATACAATGAGCAGTTCTTC. Protein: CASSLEGHIYNEQFF. The chain recombines TRBV5-1 with TRBJ2-1, with D maybe TRBD1 (5 bases). The CDR3 spans 15 residues. CDR1 is SGHRS, CDR2 YFSETQ, per germline. V was trimmed by 0 bases and J by 4 bases, leaving 11 bases between them.

The chain links TRBV25-1 to TRBJ1-4; 9 bases align to TRBD1. The CDR3 covers 16 residues. V trimming: 4 bases; J trimming: 7 bases; junction bases outside the gene matches: 10. Germline lookup yields CDR1 MGHDK and CDR2 SYGVNS. The CDR3 reads CASSGLGTGIVEKLFF. CDR3 nucleotide sequence: TGTGCCAGCAGTGGTCTGGGGACAGGGATTGTTGAAAAACTGTTTTTT.

This chain joins TRBV11-2 and TRBJ2-1; 9 nucleotides line up with TRBD1. With V trimmed by 1 base and J by 14 bases, 9 bases remained unmatched. CDR3 length: 14 amino acids. In germline, CDR1 is SGHAT, CDR2 FQNNGV. The CDR3, as DNA: TGTGCCAGCAGCTTAGGTTACAGGGGGCGGGGAGAGTTCTTC. It specifies CASSLGYRGRGEFF.

This chain joins TRBV7-2 and TRBJ1-5; TRBD1 is a possible D gene (6 bases). The CDR3 consists of 17 residues. Germline V gene sequence: CDR1 SGHTA, CDR2 FQGNSA. V was shortened by 1 base and J by 6 bases, with 19 bases between the two germline ends. CDR3 loop: CASSLEPTGRGGQPQHF. As DNA, the CDR3 is TGTGCCAGCAGCTTAGAGCCGACAGGCAGGGGTGGTCAGCCCCAGCATTTT. The full variable domain, rest sourced from reference TRBV7-2 and TRBJ1-5, is GAGVSQSPSNKVTEKGKDVELRCDPISGHTALYWYRQSLGQGLEFLIYFQGNSAPDKSGLPSDRFSAERTGGSVSTLTIQRTQQEDSAVYLCASSLEPTGRGGQPQHFGDGTRLSIL.

The genes are TRBV13 and TRBJ2-1; D may be TRBD1 (7 bases). V dropped 1 base and J dropped 4 bases, with 17 bases sitting between them. From germline, CDR1 is PRHDT and CDR2 FYEKMQ (reference sequence). The CDR3 totals 17 residues. The DNA for the CDR3 is TGTGCCAGCAGCTTAGCTTCAGCAGGGGGGCAGTACAATGAGCAGTTCTTC. This gives the protein CASSLASAGGQYNEQFF.

The chain combines TRBV6-2 or TRBV6-3 with TRBJ2-2; D is perhaps TRBD2 (5 bases). V was clipped by 1 base and J by 0 bases, with 9 bases between them. Germline V gene lookup returns CDR1 MNHEY and CDR2 SVGEGT. CDR3 length: 16 residues. The CDR3 nucleotides are TGTGCCAGCAGTTACTTTCCCGGGGCGAACACCGGGGAGCTGTTTTTT. Residues: CASSYFPGANTGELFF.

This rearrangement joins TRBV25-1 to TRBJ2-1, with 7 bases matching TRBD2. The CDR3 runs 14 residues. Germline values: CDR1 MGHDK, CDR2 SYGVNS. V lost 7 bases and J lost 0; bases outside the gene matches: 3. CDR3 region: CASTPSGSYNEQFF. The CDR3 bases are TGTGCCAGCACCCCTAGCGGCTCCTACAATGAGCAGTTCTTC.

This clone has just a few counts. This rearrangement joins TRBV5-1 to TRBJ1-1; 7 positions match TRBD1. CDR3 size: 12 residues. The germline gives CDR1 SGHRS, CDR2 YFSETQ. J was trimmed by 3 bases and V by 8 bases; bases with no gene match: 4. The CDR3 sequence: CASSTGYTEAFF. The CDR3 DNA follows: TGCGCCAGTTCGACAGGGTACACTGAAGCTTTCTTT.

The V call is TRBV7-3, the J call TRBJ2-7; perhaps TRBD2 as D (6 bases). V was cut by 6 bases and J by 4 bases, with 13 bases left in between. The germline gives CDR1 SGHTA, CDR2 FQGTGA. CDR3 length: 13 residues. This chain's CDR3 is CASSRTGVYEQYF. Written as DNA, the CDR3 is TGTGCCAGCAGTCGTACGGGGGTTTACGAGCAGTACTTC.

This clone has ten or more counts. V is TRBV5-1 and J is TRBJ1-2, with D unclear. Germline values: CDR1 SGHRS, CDR2 YFSETQ. The CDR3 is made up of 17 amino acids. Between the trimmed V and J ends, which lost 0 bases and 0 bases, there was a span of 15 bases. This CDR3 reads CASSLAVQANSNYGYTF. The CDR3 DNA is TGCGCCAGCAGCTTGGCCGTGCAGGCCAATTCTAACTATGGCTACACCTTC.

V and J are TRBV20-1 and TRBJ1-1; weak D call: TRBD1 (6 bases). The CDR3 has 13 amino acids. From germline, CDR1 is DFQATT and CDR2 SNEGSKA (reference sequence). The ends were cut back, 3 bases at V and 8 bases at J, with 16 bases in the middle. The CDR3 bases are TGCAGTGCTAGTTTGTCCAGGGGACCCGAAGCTTTCTTT. It translates to CSASLSRGPEAFF.

This clone has only a few counts. V usage is TRBV7-9 and J usage is TRBJ1-1; TRBD1 is a possible D gene (6 bases). V was trimmed by 3 bases and J by 7 bases, leaving 9 bases between them. The CDR3 covers 12 residues. CDR1 is SEHNR and CDR2 is FQNEAQ in the germline V gene (reference sequence). The CDR3, as DNA: TGTGCCAGCAGCTTCACAGGGATTGAAGCTTTCTTT. Translating gives CASSFTGIEAFF.

The genes are TRBV5-1 and TRBJ1-2; 7 bases align to TRBD1. Per germline, CDR1 SGHRS and CDR2 YFSETQ. V shed 6 bases, J shed 0 bases, and the junction held 11 bases outside the gene matches. This CDR3 spans 16 amino acids. This CDR3 reads CASKAGGPGANYGYTF. The CDR3 DNA reads as TGCGCCAGCAAAGCAGGGGGACCTGGAGCTAACTATGGCTACACCTTC.

The genes are TRBV10-3 and TRBJ2-5; maybe TRBD1 (5 bases). The V and J ends lost 8 bases and 0 bases respectively, with 19 bases between them. Germline CDR1 is ENHRY and CDR2 is SYGVKD. The CDR3 loop spans 16 amino acids. CDR3 amino acids: CAIGARFSDHQETQYF. The CDR3 nucleotides are TGTGCCATCGGGGCCCGATTCTCCGACCACCAAGAGACCCAGTACTTC.

The V and J genes are TRBV4-3 and TRBJ2-7; 7 nucleotides line up with TRBD2. Germline-derived CDR1 and CDR2 are LGHNA and YSLEER. V was pared by 0 bases and J by 2 bases, with 4 bases of the junction left unmatched. The CDR3 has 15 residues. The CDR3 region has the DNA TGCGCCAGCAGCCAAGACGGCGGGAGTCCCTACGAGCAGTACTTC. Its translation: CASSQDGGSPYEQYF.

This clone came up once. The chain recombines TRBV5-4 with TRBJ2-1, with 10 positions matching TRBD2. CDR3 length: 16 residues. Germline assignment: CDR1 SGHNT and CDR2 YYREEE (reference sequence). V was clipped by 4 bases and J by 6 bases; unmatched bases: 10. The CDR3 nucleotides read TGTGCCAGCAGCCCGGGGACTAGCGCGACTGTCAATGAGCAGTTCTTC. Protein product: CASSPGTSATVNEQFF. Full variable domain (missing parts from reference TRBV5-4 and TRBJ2-1): ETGVTQSPTHLIKTRGQQVTLRCSSQSGHNTVSWYQQALGQGPQFIFQYYREEENGRGNFPPRFSGLQFPNYSSELNVNALELDDSALYLCASSPGTSATVNEQFFGPGTRLTVL.

The V gene is TRBV5-4, the J gene TRBJ2-5, with 9 bases identical to TRBD1. The germline V gene encodes CDR1 SGHNT and CDR2 YYREEE (reference sequence). Germline trimming cut 5 bases from V and 5 bases from J; bases unmatched to any gene: 4. This CDR3 contains 13 residues. CDR3 in DNA: TGTGCCAGCAGACGTGACAGGGGGGAGACCCAGTACTTC. Amino acid sequence: CASRRDRGETQYF.

The rearrangement joins TRBV6-2 or TRBV6-3 to TRBJ1-1; D not certain. Looked up from germline, CDR1 is MNHEY and CDR2 is SVGEGT. There are 13 residues in the CDR3. Trimming pared 0 bases from V and 8 bases from J, leaving 10 bases between. DNA for the CDR3: TGTGCCAGCAGTTACTCGATGGCATTGGAAGCTTTCTTT. It codes for CASSYSMALEAFF.

This clone was seen a handful of times. The genes are TRBV27 and TRBJ2-7; TRBD2 agrees at 9 bases. Germline assignment: CDR1 MNHEY and CDR2 SMNVEV (reference sequence). CDR3 size: 15 residues. V lost 6 bases, J lost 7 bases, and 13 bases stayed unmatched. CDR3 region: CASRPAGGPTGEQYF. Here the CDR3 DNA reads TGTGCCAGCAGGCCGGCGGGAGGGCCTACGGGGGAGCAGTACTTC.

This clone occurred once. The rearrangement uses TRBV15 and TRBJ2-3, with 7 nucleotides matching TRBD2. This CDR3 comprises 17 residues. The trim removed 3 bases at V and 2 bases at J, leaving 11 bases unmatched. The V gene's germline CDR1 is LNHNV and CDR2 YYDKDF (reference sequence). This chain's CDR3 is CATSREFGTTNTDTQYF. CDR3 bases: TGTGCCACCAGCAGGGAATTCGGGACTACTAACACAGATACGCAGTATTTT. Complete variable domain (other parts from reference TRBV15 and TRBJ2-3): DAMVIQNPRYQVTQFGKPVTLSCSQTLNHNVMYWYQQKSSQAPKLLFHYYDKDFNNEADTPDNFQSRRPNTSFCFLDIRSPGLGDTAMYLCATSREFGTTNTDTQYFGPGTRLTVL.

This CDR3 reads CASSPQYPDTGELFF. DNA for the CDR3: TGTGCCAGCTCACCACAATATCCGGACACCGGGGAGCTGTTTTTT. V gene TRBV18 combines with J gene TRBJ2-2; D is unresolved. The germline V and J ends were trimmed by 1 base and 3 bases, with 9 bases remaining between them. This CDR3 has 15 amino acids. Germline assignment: CDR1 KGHSH and CDR2 LQKENI.

The chain joins TRBV18 to TRBJ2-2; 7 bases match TRBD2. Per germline, CDR1 KGHSH and CDR2 LQKENI. CDR3 size: 18 residues. V trimming: 2 bases; J trimming: 0 bases; junction bases outside the gene matches: 9. CDR3 loop: CASSPLVSGGPNTGELFF. The CDR3 DNA sequence: TGTGCCAGCTCACCATTGGTTTCGGGGGGACCGAACACCGGGGAGCTGTTTTTT.

The V call is TRBV19, the J call TRBJ2-1; 9 bases line up with TRBD2. Germline V CDR1 and CDR2: LNHDA, SQIVND (reference sequence). There are 14 residues in the CDR3. Trimming removed 10 bases from V and 7 bases from J; junction bases left unmatched: 11. The chain's CDR3 is CATGRRGGINEQFF. The DNA for the CDR3 is TGTGCCACCGGGAGGCGGGGGGGCATTAATGAGCAGTTCTTC.

The chain employs TRBV29-1 and TRBJ2-1; D unclear. Trimming left V 4 bases short and J 7 bases short, with 8 bases between. CDR3 size: 11 residues. Germline assignment: CDR1 SQVTM and CDR2 ANQGSEA. For the CDR3, the DNA is TGCAGCGTTGCCCCAGGAAATGAGCAGTTCTTC. Amino acids: CSVAPGNEQFF.

The V call is TRBV7-6, the J call TRBJ1-4, with D uncertain. The CDR3 spans 18 residues. Germline-derived CDR1 and CDR2 are SGHVS and FNYEAQ. With 1 base removed from V and 0 bases from J, the gap between germline ends came to 15 bases. CDR3 sequence (DNA): TGTGCCAGCAGCTTAGTCCCCTTTGGGCTTGCAACTAATGAAAAACTGTTTTTT. This encodes CASSLVPFGLATNEKLFF.

V gene TRBV3-1 (or the pseudogene TRBV3-2) combines with J gene TRBJ1-6; 8 bases agree with TRBD1. The CDR3 covers 17 residues. V shed 4 bases and J 4 bases; nucleotides not matched to a gene: 9. Germline CDR1 LGHDT, CDR2 YNNKEL (reference sequence). CDR3 region: CASSPKAGGVYNSPLHF. CDR3 nucleotides: TGTGCCAGCAGCCCTAAGGCAGGGGGCGTATATAATTCACCCCTCCACTTT.

This sequence joins TRBV25-1 and TRBJ2-1; D is unresolved. Trimming cost V 10 bases and J 5 bases, with 12 bases left between them. The CDR3 consists of 12 residues. Germline V CDR1 and CDR2: MGHDK, SYGVNS. The CDR3 coding sequence is TGTGCCAACAAGGCGGTGAACAATGAGCAGTTCTTC. It yields the protein CANKAVNNEQFF.